This T cell receptor beta chain was identified in a study of T cells of healthy individuals listed by TCRdb under 2018. From the cysteine through the phenylalanine, the CDR3 covers 14 amino acids. Left in the record is the CDR3 DNA by itself, 42 bases read in frame from the first base. According to the germline V gene, CDR1 reads WSHSY and CDR2 reads SAAADI. Trimming removed 2 bases from V and 4 bases from J, leaving 9 bases between the germline ends. The library was produced with 5' RACE. TCRdb records Illumina MiSeq as the sequencer. TCRdb applied fastp at Q25 and MiXCR to the public reads, then kept only in-frame beta chains. Every entry covers one CDR3 protein and lists the most common genes and DNA from its rows. The sample data list about 41,000 distinct CDR3 sequences, and more than 4.5% of these were observed just once. The ten largest clones take up 7% to 10% of the sample. This clonotype occurred many times. Its target antigen remains unknown. Per-base qualities were not stored, and no clone one base away is much larger.

The V gene is TRBV10-2 and the J gene is TRBJ2-1; there is no confident call for the D gene. This receptor was obtained from a human donor in good health. DNA sequence: TGCGCCAGCAGTGAGCGGCAGATGTACAATGAGCAGTTCTTC. It translates as CASSERQMYNEQFF.